The following is a T cell receptor beta chain sequence with its context. This sample stems from a study of chronic HIV infection and antiretroviral therapy. TCRdb re-derived calls from the 5' RACE reads in MiXCR, one entry per CDR3 protein. The sample records roughly 39,000 distinct CDR3 sequences, roughly 8.8% being singletons. The germline CDR1 and CDR2 sequences are MDHEN and SYDVKM. CDR3 size: 13 residues. The V and J ends lost 6 bases and 6 bases respectively, with 12 bases between them. The chain has TRBV28 and TRBJ2-1; TRBD2 might be the D (5 bases). Sequenced sample: peripheral blood. The receptor was isolated from an adult who had HIV and had not received antiretroviral therapy, or was an uninfected healthy control (not recorded which). CDR3 region: CASRAEGFNEQFF. CDR3 in DNA: TGTGCCAGCAGAGCCGAGGGCTTCAATGAGCAGTTCTTC.